The 16 T cell receptor beta chains in this list originate from one sample, sequenced in a study of T cells in Graves' hyperthyroidism and ophthalmopathy. RNA transcripts gave rise to amplified TCR beta CDR3 regions. The HTBI primer set served for first-round RT-PCR of the TCR CDR3. TCRdb ran MiXCR on the multiplex PCR reads and lists one entry per CDR3 protein. Among 450,000 to 700,000 distinct CDR3 sequences listed, about half were seen once. What was sequenced was peripheral blood or thyroid tissue (not recorded which). These receptor sequences come from an adult woman with Graves' disease, either hyperthyroidism or ophthalmopathy (not recorded which).

This clonotype was detected many times. The V call is TRBV4-2, the J call TRBJ1-6; TRBD1 might be the D (6 bases). The CDR3 contains 15 residues. Looked up from germline, CDR1 is LGHNA and CDR2 is YNFKEQ. Trimming pared 0 bases from V and 7 bases from J, leaving 10 bases between. In nucleotides, the CDR3 is TGTGCCAGCAGCCAAGAAGGGGGGGACAATTCACCCCTCCACTTT. This codes for CASSQEGGDNSPLHF.

The rearrangement links TRBV10-3 to TRBJ2-7; D uncertain. The CDR3 runs 12 residues. The germline gives CDR1 ENHRY, CDR2 SYGVKD. Trimming removed 11 bases at V and 3 bases at J, with 14 bases between. The CDR3 nucleotides read TGTGCCGCCCCCCCGGTCGACTACGAGCAGTACTTC. As protein: CAAPPVDYEQYF.

As for this clonotype: This may be a read error: a much more frequent sequence differs by one nucleotide. This chain uses TRBV7-8 with TRBJ2-3; TRBD2 aligns across 8 bases. J gave up 0 bases and V 6 bases, and 8 bases lay outside the gene matches. This CDR3 spans 16 amino acids. Per the germline V gene, CDR1 is SGHVS and CDR2 is FQNEAQ. The CDR3 loop reads CASSLSGTSSTDTQYF. The CDR3 coding sequence is TGTGCCAGCAGTCTTAGCGGGACCAGTAGCACAGATACGCAGTATTTT.

This chain connects TRBV29-1 to TRBJ2-2; 8 bases line up with TRBD1. Germline CDR1 and CDR2: SQVTM and ANQGSEA. V gave up 7 bases and J gave up 2 bases; unmatched junction bases: 3. CDR3 length equals 13 residues. CDR3 sequence: CSADRDNTGELFF. The DNA of the CDR3 is TGCAGCGCGGACAGGGACAACACCGGGGAGCTGTTTTTT.

Comments on this clonotype: At one end, the junction sequence differs from germline, possibly due to a read error. The chain carries TRBV7-8 and TRBJ2-6, with D uncertain. The CDR3 covers 15 residues. Germline CDR1 is SGHVS and CDR2 is FQNEAQ. The CDR3: CAGSLGYSGANVLTF. The DNA for the CDR3 is TGTGCCGGCAGCCTGGGGTACTCTGGGGCCAACGTCCTGACTTTC.

This clonotype has a count of ten or more. This sequence joins TRBV7-9 and TRBJ2-5; no reliable D call. The CDR3 spans 14 residues. Trimming stripped 5 bases from V and 2 bases from J, with 12 bases between. CDR1 and CDR2 from the germline V gene are SEHNR and FQNEAQ (reference sequence). CDR3 sequence reads: CASSPHLSQETQYF. In nucleotides, the CDR3 is TGTGCCAGCAGCCCCCACCTCAGTCAAGAGACCCAGTACTTC.

This clonotype appeared many times. The genes are TRBV18 and TRBJ2-5, with D perhaps TRBD2 (7 bases). The CDR3 has 15 residues. Germline lookup yields CDR1 KGHSH and CDR2 LQKENI. V was shortened by 3 bases and J by 2 bases, with 13 bases between the two germline ends. The CDR3 DNA follows: TGTGCCAGCTCACCTGTCGCGGGGGCACAAGAGACCCAGTACTTC. It is translated as CASSPVAGAQETQYF.

This clonotype was counted only a few times. With a much larger clone just one base away, this may be a read error. The chain joins TRBV11-1 to TRBJ2-7; D assignment may be TRBD1 or TRBD2 (5 bases each). CDR1 and CDR2 from the germline V gene are SGHAT and FQDESV (reference sequence). Trimming took 8 bases from V and 0 from J, leaving 14 bases between them. The length of the CDR3 is 14 residues. This CDR3 is CASGSTGHSYEQYF. The CDR3 region has the DNA TGTGCCAGCGGCTCCACGGGGCACTCCTACGAGCAGTACTTC.

This clonotype was seen ten or more times. The rearrangement joins TRBV7-9 to TRBJ2-7; the D gene is possibly TRBD1 (6 bases). V was clipped by 1 base and J by 4 bases, with 14 bases between them. Germline CDR1 reads SEHNR; CDR2 reads FQNEAQ (reference sequence). The CDR3 consists of 15 residues. The CDR3 spells CASSLVWTDSYEQYF. Written as DNA, the CDR3 is TGTGCCAGCAGCTTAGTATGGACGGACAGTTACGAGCAGTACTTC.

The table lists this clonotype with many counts. V is TRBV15 and J is TRBJ1-5, with 8 bases that match TRBD1. CDR3 length: 13 residues. Trimming removed 8 bases from V and 6 bases from J; junction bases left unmatched: 6. Germline CDR1 and CDR2: LNHNV and YYDKDF (reference sequence). The CDR3 is CATAQGAGQPQHF. As DNA, the CDR3 is TGTGCCACCGCGCAGGGGGCTGGTCAGCCCCAGCATTTT.

The rearrangement joins TRBV2 to TRBJ2-3; D is perhaps TRBD2 (6 bases). This CDR3 has 15 residues. V lost 3 bases and J lost 6, with 16 bases in between. Germline V gene lookup returns CDR1 SNHLY and CDR2 FYNNEI. DNA of the CDR3: TGTGCCAGCAGTGACGGCGGGGAAGGGTTGGATACGCAGTATTTT. It specifies CASSDGGEGLDTQYF.

This clonotype occurred a few times. The gene calls are TRBV19 and TRBJ1-1; TRBD1 might be the D (6 bases). The V and J ends lost 10 bases and 4 bases respectively, with 19 bases between them. This CDR3 is built from 14 residues. The germline V gene encodes CDR1 LNHDA and CDR2 SQIVND (reference sequence). Here the CDR3 reads CATHNRVGGTEAFF. DNA for the CDR3: TGTGCCACCCATAACAGGGTTGGTGGCACTGAAGCTTTCTTT.

This clonotype was seen at least ten times. The V gene is TRBV9, the J gene TRBJ1-5, with D tentatively TRBD1 (5 bases). There are 15 residues in the CDR3. The germline gives CDR1 SGDLS, CDR2 YYNGEE. Trimming took 4 bases from V and 0 from J, leaving 11 bases between them. CDR3 loop: CASSPGPYSNQPQHF. CDR3 DNA sequence: TGTGCCAGCAGCCCGGGACCCTATAGCAATCAGCCCCAGCATTTT.

This clonotype was seen at least ten times. The chain joins TRBV20-1 to TRBJ2-7, with D maybe TRBD2 (6 bases). This CDR3 spans 14 amino acids. Trimming shortened V by 6 bases and J by 4 bases, and 19 bases separated the two germline ends. The germline V gene encodes CDR1 DFQATT and CDR2 SNEGSKA (reference sequence). CDR3 sequence: CSADLVGGIYEQYF. DNA of the CDR3: TGCAGTGCCGATTTAGTGGGGGGAATATACGAGCAGTACTTC.

The chain has TRBV29-1 and TRBJ1-1, with D hard to call. The CDR3 extends over 13 amino acids. V lost 6 bases, J lost 0 bases, and 11 bases lay in between. CDR1 and CDR2 from the germline V gene are SQVTM and ANQGSEA. CDR3 sequence (DNA): TGCAGCGTCCGCAGGAGTATGAACACTGAAGCTTTCTTT. This encodes CSVRRSMNTEAFF. Complete variable domain (other parts from reference TRBV29-1 and TRBJ1-1): SAVISQKPSRDICQRGTSLTIQCQVDSQVTMMFWYRQQPGQSLTLIATANQGSEATYESGFVIDKFPISRPNLTFSTLTVSNMSPEDSSIYLCSVRRSMNTEAFFGQGTRLTVV.

This clonotype was seen once. The J gene is TRBJ1-1, the V gene TRBV7-2; D remains unclear. Germline V gives CDR1 SGHTA, CDR2 FQGNSA. Trimming took 3 bases from V and 6 from J, leaving 11 bases between them. The CDR3 totals 13 residues. CDR3 in DNA: TGTGCCAGCAGCTTCGTCAGAGGACCTGAAGCTTTCTTT. Protein product: CASSFVRGPEAFF.